A single sample is the source of the 9 T cell receptor beta chains below, sequenced in a study of CD8+ T cells in alopecia areata. Sequencing relied on a cDNA template that was reverse transcribed from extracted RNA. TCRdb's copy holds only in-frame clones and misses some; the assay was immunoSEQ multiplex PCR. The sample presents around 6,300 clones, none singletons. As for time point: mouse skin 6 weeks after grafting, around onset of hair loss. This material consisted of skin, taken at week 6. These receptors were collected from a C3H/HeJ mouse with alopecia areata. The strain's MHC haplotype is H2-k.

Comments on this clone: The gene names here belong to mouse. The read halts 3 residues ahead of the CDR3 end, with the missing end drawn from the germline J gene. V and J are TRBV3 and TRBJ1-3; 10 nucleotides align to TRBD1. With 5 bases clipped from V and 2 bases from J, the junction kept 6 bases outside the gene matches. CDR1 SNHLY and CDR2 FYNGKV come from the germline V gene (reference sequence). The length of the CDR3 is 16 residues. The CDR3: CASSRPGQGAGNTLYF. CDR3 DNA (partial): TGTGCCAGCAGCCGTCCCGGACAGGGGGCTGGAAATACG. Full variable domain (remainder filled in from reference TRBV3 and TRBJ1-3): GPKVLQIPSHQIIDMGQMVTLNCDPVSNHLYFYWYKQILGQQMEFLVNFYNGKVMEKSKLFKDQFSVERPDGSYFTLKIQPTALEDSAVYFCASSRPGQGAGNTLYFGEGSRLIVV.

Turning to this clone: Gene names are mouse gene names. With the read ending 4 residues before the CDR3 end, the germline J gene is used to fill in that end. The chain employs TRBV13-1 and TRBJ2-7; possibly TRBD1 for D (6 bases). Germline assignment: CDR1 NSHNY and CDR2 SYGAGN. This CDR3 comprises 13 residues. CDR3 DNA, as far as it was read: TGTGCCAGCAGTGATGTCGGACAGTAT. Translating it yields CASSDVGQY. The full CDR3 protein reads CASSDVGQYEQYF.

This clone has just a few counts. Gene names and germline refer to mouse. Read sequence stops 4 residues before the CDR3 end, and the germline J gene provides the missing end. The gene calls are TRBV31 and TRBJ2-2; 11 nucleotides agree with TRBD2. This CDR3 is 17 amino acids long. Germline V CDR1 and CDR2: GKSSPN, SITVG. Trimming at V came to 1 base and at J to 4 bases, leaving 8 bases not matched to a gene. The DNA read from the CDR3 is TGTGCCTGGAGTCAACCCCACTGGGGGGGCGTCACCGGG. This codes for CAWSQPHWGGVTG. The CDR3, in full, reads CAWSQPHWGGVTGQLYF.

Points on this clone: Any gene name here is a mouse gene name. The read ends 4 residues before the CDR3 terminus; that terminus is restored from the germline J gene. The V and J genes are TRBV1 and TRBJ2-7; 8 nucleotides match TRBD2. V gave up 3 bases and J gave up 3 bases; unmatched junction bases: 1. This CDR3 spans 13 amino acids. From germline, CDR1 is NSQYPW and CDR2 LRSPGD (reference sequence). The sequenced part of the CDR3 DNA is TGCACCTGCAGTGCTTGGGGGGGCTAT. Translating gives CTCSAWGGY. The CDR3 in full is CTCSAWGGYEQYF.

As for this clone: Gene names follow the mouse nomenclature. The CDR3 end is not reached by the read, which stops 4 residues before it; the germline J gene fills it in. J is TRBJ2-3 and V is TRBV5, with 9 nucleotides matching TRBD2. The ends lost 2 bases at V and 0 bases at J; junction bases unmatched: 6. CDR1 and CDR2 from the germline V gene are LGHNA and YNLKQL (reference sequence). The CDR3 totals 17 residues. CDR3 residues: CASSQPDWGTSAETLYF. CDR3 DNA, as far as it was read: TGTGCCAGCAGCCAACCCGACTGGGGGACTAGTGCAGAA.

Turning to this clone: The genes and germline here are from mouse. The read ends 4 residues shy of where the CDR3 ends; the end is completed using the germline J gene. V usage is TRBV29 and J usage is TRBJ1-2, with 7 positions matching TRBD1. V was pared by 4 bases and J by 0 bases, with 5 bases of the junction left unmatched. CDR3 length: 15 amino acids. CDR1 is MSHET and CDR2 is SYDVDS in the germline V gene. The CDR3 here is CASSSHRGANSDYTF. CDR3 DNA (partial): TGTGCTAGCAGTTCGCACAGGGGAGCAAACTCC.

This clone was seen a few times. All gene names here are mouse names. The sequence runs out 4 residues before the end of the CDR3; the remainder is reconstructed from the germline J gene. The rearrangement joins TRBV17 to TRBJ1-1; D is perhaps TRBD1 (6 bases). This CDR3 is 13 amino acids long. Germline assignment: CDR1 MNHDT and CDR2 YYDKIL. The part of the CDR3 DNA that was read is TGTGCTAGCAGTAGAGCCAGGGGAACA. Residues: CASSRARGT. The whole CDR3 is CASSRARGTEVFF.

This clone was counted a few times. Gene names denote mouse genes. With the read ending 4 residues before the CDR3 end, the germline J gene is used to fill in that end. V is TRBV5 and J is TRBJ1-2; 7 bases match TRBD1. The CDR3 is made up of 13 amino acids. J gave up 3 bases and V 3 bases, and 1 base lay outside the gene matches. Germline V gene sequence: CDR1 LGHNA, CDR2 YNLKQL (reference sequence). The CDR3 DNA, read in part, is TGTGCCAGCAGCCAGACAGGGTACTCC. Its protein is CASSQTGYS. The entire CDR3 sequence reads CASSQTGYSDYTF.

To note about this clone: Gene names denote mouse genes. Read sequence stops 4 residues before the CDR3 end, and the germline J gene provides the missing end. The V call is TRBV13-2, the J call TRBJ1-2; 10 bases match TRBD1. Germline lookup yields CDR1 NNHNN and CDR2 SYGAGS (reference sequence). The CDR3 runs 14 residues. The CDR3 here is CASGGQGAGSDYTF. The CDR3 DNA, read in part, is TGTGCCAGCGGTGGACAGGGGGCAGGGTCC.